The T cell receptor (beta chain) under discussion was sequenced for a study of tumor-infiltrating lymphocytes in primary liver carcinoma (dated 2017 in TCRdb). Notes on the research overall: Between late 2015 and early 2016, roughly five patients in China with histopathologically diagnosed primary liver carcinoma had surgical resection. Across five regions of each liver tumor, along with adjacent normal tissue and blood, the study brought together TCRbeta repertoire sequencing, expression microarrays and whole-exome sequencing. A total of roughly 35 specimens from 5 patients, comprising around 25 tumor regions, 5 adjacent noncancerous liver tissues and 5 peripheral blood samples, were covered by TCRbeta repertoire sequencing. The tumors of the five patients were staged as T1-T3 N0M0, with maximum diameters ranging from about 4.2 to 10 cm. Repertoires from technical replicates were highly reproducible, with mean shared-clone rates about 0.9 and correlation coefficients above 0.98. Hepatocellular carcinoma (four) or combined HCC and intrahepatic cholangiocarcinoma (one) was present in the five patients, who were three men and two women aged 30 to 69 years. Roughly 3.65 to 7.13 million productive TCRbeta reads were obtained per sample, and no significant difference in read depth was found between tissue types.

This clonotype was observed once. Its recognized antigen is unknown. No quality values exist for individual bases; no much larger clone is one base distant. A single read offers scant evidence. Results and caveats for the whole study, not just this receptor: The study included only five patients, and the authors note findings should be validated in a larger study. Compared with blood, tumors had a significantly larger share of the repertoire taken up by the top 250 clones (p = 0.039). Only the TCR beta chain was sequenced, which likely underestimates true repertoire diversity because unpaired alpha chains were not captured. Bulk unsorted samples precluded comparing CD4+ and CD8+ T cell repertoires. Repertoire overlap was found to be higher between tumor regions (mean approximately 36%) than between tumor-adjacent (around 17%) or tumor-blood (around 15%) pairs, consistent with antigen-driven expansion.

A constant-region primer and ProtoScript II reverse transcriptase were used to reverse-transcribe TCRbeta-specific cDNA from 500 ng total RNA. TCRbeta libraries were built with three nested multiplex PCR rounds, a slightly modified ARM-PCR procedure. The first two PCR rounds used multiplex TRBV1-TRBV30 forward primers with a Cbeta reverse primer, each for about 9 cycles. Sample barcodes and Illumina adapters were added in a final 25-cycle PCR with Deep VentR polymerase. Before sequencing, amplicons of 200-500 bp were purified from gel using a QIAquick gel extraction kit. TCRbeta amplicons were sequenced on an Illumina HiSeq 2500 with 250-bp paired-end reads. Per the authors' processing: To recover full CDR3 sequences, reads were quality-trimmed using Trimmomatic v0.33 and paired reads were then merged using FLASH v1.2.11. V, D and J germline segments were assigned to the rearranged TCRbeta sequences by MiGEC v1.2.1b. Clonotype statistics, along with Shannon-Wiener diversity indices, were calculated using VDJtools v1.0.0. Except for diversity analysis, only each sample's 250 most abundant clonotypes were used in subsequent analyses to reduce sampling bias. TCRdb reprocessing: public reads trimmed at Q25 with fastp, clones called with MiXCR, in-frame beta chains kept. One record per CDR3 amino acid sequence lists the most common genes and DNA. Clone size and V and J calls follow TCRdb, not the original study. This sample is represented by fewer than 350,000 distinct CDR3 sequences; approximately 65% of them were singletons. In total, the top ten clones hold 9% to 10% of the sample.

TRIzol reagent was used to extract blood RNA from unsorted whole blood, while the DNeasy Blood & Tissue kit provided the germline DNA. At the time of sampling, the patients were treatment-naive and had chronic HBV infection. Before surgery, 3.5 to 4 milliliters of peripheral blood were drawn into K2EDTA tubes. The junction shows trimming of 7 bases on V and 0 bases on J, plus 16 bases between the germline ends. Its CDR3 holds 15 amino acids, cysteine through phenylalanine. The kept DNA is CDR3 alone, 45 bases in frame from the first base. Material: peripheral blood. The chain joins TRBV12-3 or TRBV12-4 to TRBJ2-7; the D segment is perhaps TRBD1 or TRBD2, each sharing 5 matched bases. This receptor was taken from a man aged 40-49 years with primary liver carcinoma and hepatitis B virus infection. The DNA sequence is TGTGCCAGCAACCTTACTAGTGGGGGCTCCTACGAGCAGTACTTC. The translation is CASNLTSGGSYEQYF.